Listed here are 20 T cell receptor beta chains from one sample, sequenced in a study of blood T cell repertoires in COVID-19. Produced via immunoSEQ multiplex PCR; TCRdb's table is partial and in-frame only. Of some 78,000 clones in the sample, 90% were seen once. What was sequenced was peripheral blood. These receptors were obtained from a woman of 80 years or more with active or convalescent COVID-19.

The chain recombines TRBV5-1 with TRBJ2-1; the D gene is possibly TRBD1 (6 bases). CDR3 length: 14 amino acids. Germline-derived CDR1 and CDR2 are SGHRS and YFSETQ. V dropped 5 bases and J dropped 3 bases, with 12 bases sitting between them. CDR3 sequence: CASSLQDSYNEQFF. The CDR3 DNA reads TGCGCCAGCAGTCTTCAGGACAGCTACAATGAGCAGTTCTTC.

This sequence joins TRBV19 and TRBJ1-5, with a possible D match to TRBD1 (6 bases). This CDR3 has 17 residues. Per the germline V gene, CDR1 is LNHDA and CDR2 is SQIVND (reference sequence). Trimming took off 6 bases at V and 2 bases at J, with 20 bases between the two ends. The CDR3 here is CASSPQSGGQGNQPQHF. CDR3 coding DNA: TGTGCCAGTAGCCCACAAAGTGGGGGCCAAGGCAATCAGCCCCAGCATTTT.

V usage is TRBV15 and J usage is TRBJ2-7; TRBD2 agrees at 9 bases. Germline trimming cut 1 base from V and 6 bases from J; bases unmatched to any gene: 7. Looked up from germline, CDR1 is LNHNV and CDR2 is YYDKDF (reference sequence). The CDR3 runs to 15 residues. The CDR3 sequence is CATSRVAGGPGEQYF. CDR3 in DNA: TGTGCCACCAGCAGAGTTGCGGGAGGGCCTGGCGAGCAGTACTTC.

This clone showed up just a few times. This chain links TRBV7-3 with TRBJ1-5, with D maybe TRBD1 (6 bases). The germline V gene encodes CDR1 SGHTA and CDR2 FQGTGA. This CDR3 contains 16 residues. Deletions cut 5 bases from V and 0 bases from J, with 14 bases between. The CDR3, as DNA: TGTGCCAGCAGCCCAGGGGAAGATTCTAGCAATCAGCCCCAGCATTTT. Translated: CASSPGEDSSNQPQHF. Full variable domain (missing parts from reference TRBV7-3 and TRBJ1-5): GAGVSQTPSNKVTEKGKYVELRCDPISGHTALYWYRQSLGQGPEFLIYFQGTGAADDSGLPNDRFFAVRPEGSVSTLKIQRTERGDSAVYLCASSPGEDSSNQPQHFGDGTRLSIL.

The chain carries TRBV9 and TRBJ1-2; 11 positions agree with TRBD1. Germline V gene sequence: CDR1 SGDLS, CDR2 YYNGEE. V gave up 0 bases and J gave up 0 bases; unmatched junction bases: 1. The CDR3 covers 16 residues. CDR3 nucleotide sequence: TGTGCCAGCAGCGTAGGGACAGGGGGCTCTAACTATGGCTACACCTTC. Protein sequence: CASSVGTGGSNYGYTF.

CDR3 nucleotides: TGTGCCAGCCGGACAGCCAATCAGCCCCAGCATTTT. Its protein product is CASRTANQPQHF. This chain connects TRBV18 to TRBJ1-5; perhaps TRBD1 as D (6 bases). The germline CDR1 and CDR2 sequences are KGHSH and LQKENI. Trimming removed 8 bases at V and 3 bases at J, with 8 bases between. The CDR3 totals 12 residues. The full variable domain, completed using reference TRBV18 and TRBJ1-5, is NAGVMQNPRHLVRRRGQEARLRCSPMKGHSHVYWYRQLPEEGLKFMVYLQKENIIDESGMPKERFSAEFPKEGPSILRIQQVVRGDSAAYFCASRTANQPQHFGDGTRLSIL.

The J gene is TRBJ1-5, the V gene TRBV11-2; D is ambiguous. Germline-derived CDR1 and CDR2 are SGHAT and FQNNGV. The germline V and J ends were trimmed by 2 bases and 3 bases, with 11 bases remaining between them. This CDR3 has 15 residues. DNA for the CDR3: TGTGCCAGCAGCTTAAGGGAGGGCCCCAATCAGCCCCAGCATTTT. This codes for CASSLREGPNQPQHF. Complete variable domain (other parts from reference TRBV11-2 and TRBJ1-5): EAGVAQSPRYKIIEKRQSVAFWCNPISGHATLYWYQQILGQGPKLLIQFQNNGVVDDSQLPKDRFSAERLKGVDSTLKIQPAKLEDSAVYLCASSLREGPNQPQHFGDGTRLSIL.

J is TRBJ2-3 and V is TRBV4-3; possible D gene TRBD2, 6 bases. The CDR3 runs to 14 residues. Germline CDR1 LGHNA, CDR2 YSLEER. V was pared by 3 bases and J by 2 bases, with 9 bases between. This chain's CDR3 is CASSQTGDTDTQYF. CDR3 in DNA: TGCGCCAGCAGCCAGACGGGGGACACAGATACGCAGTATTTT.

The chain joins TRBV14 to TRBJ1-3, with D unclear. The V gene's germline CDR1 is SGHDN and CDR2 FVKESK. This CDR3 spans 14 amino acids. V was trimmed by 4 bases and J by 2 bases, leaving 9 bases between them. The CDR3 loop reads CASSLDGAGNTIYF. The CDR3, as DNA: TGTGCCAGCAGCCTAGACGGAGCTGGAAACACCATATATTTT.

For this clone: In the same sample, other DNA sequences code for this CDR3. This chain joins TRBV27 and TRBJ2-1; 12 bases are shared with TRBD2. This CDR3 is built from 16 residues. V was pared by 4 bases and J by 5 bases, with 6 bases of the junction left unmatched. Germline assignment: CDR1 MNHEY and CDR2 SMNVEV (reference sequence). In nucleotides, the CDR3 is TGTGCCAGCAGTTCTAGAACTAGCGGGAGGAACAATGAGCAGTTCTTC. It encodes CASSSRTSGRNNEQFF.

The chain combines TRBV6-1 with TRBJ1-2; possibly TRBD1 for D (6 bases). V was pared by 1 base and J by 2 bases, with 11 bases between. Germline CDR1 reads MNHNS; CDR2 reads SASEGT. The CDR3 loop spans 15 amino acids. DNA for the CDR3: TGTGCCAGCAGTGAAGGAGGGGGACGGAACTATGGCTACACCTTC. Its protein is CASSEGGGRNYGYTF.

The sample holds a few counts of this clone. V usage is TRBV9 and J usage is TRBJ1-3; unclear D gene. The CDR3 totals 13 residues. V was cut by 3 bases and J by 0 bases, with 4 bases left in between. Germline lookup yields CDR1 SGDLS and CDR2 YYNGEE. The CDR3 loop reads CASSGISGNTIYF. The CDR3, as DNA: TGTGCCAGCAGCGGTATCTCTGGAAACACCATATATTTT.

This chain links TRBV7-2 with TRBJ2-5, with D tentatively TRBD2 (6 bases). Deletions cut 0 bases from V and 4 bases from J, with 12 bases between. The CDR3 spans 15 residues. Germline CDR1 is SGHTA and CDR2 is FQGNSA. The CDR3 loop is CASSLAGGQPETQYF. CDR3 bases: TGTGCCAGCAGCTTAGCGGGAGGCCAGCCAGAGACCCAGTACTTC.

The chain has TRBV6-6 and TRBJ2-7; the D is unclear. The V and J ends lost 6 bases and 7 bases respectively, with 10 bases between them. Germline values: CDR1 MNHNY, CDR2 SVGAGI (reference sequence). This CDR3 has 11 residues. CDR3 sequence reads: CASSPNREQYF. Written as DNA, the CDR3 is TGTGCCAGCAGCCCAAACAGAGAGCAGTACTTC.

This chain links TRBV7-2 with TRBJ1-6; D is possibly TRBD1 (5 bases). In germline, CDR1 is SGHTA, CDR2 FQGNSA. This CDR3 region has 15 residues. Between the trimmed V and J ends, which lost 1 base and 4 bases, there was a span of 8 bases. The CDR3 spells CASSLGQPYNSPLHF. The CDR3 nucleotides read TGTGCCAGCAGCTTAGGACAGCCTTATAATTCACCCCTCCACTTT.

For this clone: One end of the junction varies from germline; a read error may be responsible. The genes are TRBV7-9 and TRBJ1-1; D ambiguous. Germline values: CDR1 SEHNR, CDR2 FQNEAQ (reference sequence). The CDR3 contains 14 residues. For the CDR3, the DNA is TGTGCCAGCAGCTTAGACAGAGTTAACCCTGAGGCTTTCTTT. The encoded protein is CASSLDRVNPEAFF. The variable domain in full, completed from reference TRBV7-9 and TRBJ1-1, reads DTGVSQNPRHKITKRGQNVTFRCDPISEHNRLYWYRQTLGQGPEFLTYFQNEAQLEKSRLLSDRFSAERPKGSFSTLEIQRTEQGDSAMYLCASSLDRVNPEAFFGQGTRLTVV.

V usage is TRBV5-4 and J usage is TRBJ1-2; D is unclear. Germline V CDR1 and CDR2: SGHNT, YYREEE (reference sequence). With 0 bases removed from V and 0 bases from J, the gap between germline ends came to 9 bases. The CDR3 contains 15 residues. The CDR3, as DNA: TGTGCCAGCAGCTTGGATGGAGTAGCTAACTATGGCTACACCTTC. It codes for CASSLDGVANYGYTF.

The V call is TRBV6-5, the J call TRBJ2-5; 7 positions match TRBD2. The CDR3 spans 14 residues. Germline V gives CDR1 MNHEY, CDR2 SVGAGI. The V segment lost 2 bases and the J segment 6 bases; nucleotides outside the gene matches: 6. The DNA of the CDR3 is TGTGCCAGCAGTTACGGGACTACCCCAAAGACCCAGTACTTC. It translates to CASSYGTTPKTQYF.

The V gene is TRBV19, the J gene TRBJ2-1; D may be TRBD2 (5 bases). The germline CDR1 and CDR2 sequences are LNHDA and SQIVND (reference sequence). The V and J ends lost 1 base and 4 bases respectively, with 8 bases between them. The CDR3 contains 14 residues. The CDR3 nucleotides are TGTGCCAGTAGTATAGGACTAAATTACAATGAGCAGTTCTTC. It encodes CASSIGLNYNEQFF.

This chain links TRBV2 with TRBJ2-7; 10 nucleotides line up with TRBD1. The CDR3 consists of 15 residues. The trim removed 8 bases at V and 3 bases at J, leaving 10 bases unmatched. CDR1 and CDR2 from the germline V gene are SNHLY and FYNNEI. CDR3 nucleotide sequence: TGTGCCAGCCAGAGGTCCGGGACAGGGGACTACGAGCAGTACTTC. This gives the protein CASQRSGTGDYEQYF.